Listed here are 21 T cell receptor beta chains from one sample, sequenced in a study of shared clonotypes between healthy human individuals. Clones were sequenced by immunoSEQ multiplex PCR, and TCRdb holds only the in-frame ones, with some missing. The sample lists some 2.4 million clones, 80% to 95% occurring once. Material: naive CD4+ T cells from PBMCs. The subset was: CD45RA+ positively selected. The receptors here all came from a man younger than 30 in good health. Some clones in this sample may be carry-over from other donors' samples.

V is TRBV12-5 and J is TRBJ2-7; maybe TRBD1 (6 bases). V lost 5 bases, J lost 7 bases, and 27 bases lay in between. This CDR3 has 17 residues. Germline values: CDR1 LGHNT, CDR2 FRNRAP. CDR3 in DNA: TGTGCTAGTGGTCCTGTTTGGTTCCGCAGGGGCTGGAGGGAGCAGTACTTC. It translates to CASGPVWFRRGWREQYF.

Here the CDR3 reads CASLGLAGSHEQYF. CDR3 coding DNA: TGTGCCAGCCTGGGACTAGCGGGATCCCACGAGCAGTACTTC. V and J are TRBV27 and TRBJ2-7, with 13 bases fitting TRBD2. Germline V gene sequence: CDR1 MNHEY, CDR2 SMNVEV (reference sequence). Germline trimming cut 8 bases from V and 5 bases from J; bases unmatched to any gene: 6. This CDR3 comprises 14 residues.

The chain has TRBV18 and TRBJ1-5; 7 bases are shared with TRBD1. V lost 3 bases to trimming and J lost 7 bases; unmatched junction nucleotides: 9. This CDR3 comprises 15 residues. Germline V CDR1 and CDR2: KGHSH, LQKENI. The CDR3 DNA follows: TGTGCCAGCTCACCGTCAAGGGGGCGGGTGCAGCCCCAGCATTTT. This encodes CASSPSRGRVQPQHF.

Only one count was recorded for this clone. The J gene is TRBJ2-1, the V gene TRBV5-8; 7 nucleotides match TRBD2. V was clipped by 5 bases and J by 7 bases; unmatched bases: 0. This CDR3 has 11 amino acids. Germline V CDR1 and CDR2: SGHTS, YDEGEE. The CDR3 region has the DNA TGTGCCAGCAGGGGGGGGAATGAGCAGTTCTTC. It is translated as CASRGGNEQFF.

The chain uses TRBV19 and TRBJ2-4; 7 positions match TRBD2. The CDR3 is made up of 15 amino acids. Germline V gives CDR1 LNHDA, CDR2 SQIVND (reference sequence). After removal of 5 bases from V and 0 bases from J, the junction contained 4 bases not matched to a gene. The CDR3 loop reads CASSSSGLAKNIQYF. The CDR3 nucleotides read TGTGCCAGTAGTTCTAGCGGACTAGCCAAAAACATTCAGTACTTC.

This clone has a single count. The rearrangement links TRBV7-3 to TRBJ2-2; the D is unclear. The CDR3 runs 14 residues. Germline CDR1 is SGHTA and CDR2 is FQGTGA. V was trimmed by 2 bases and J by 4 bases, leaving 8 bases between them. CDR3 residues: CASSLEWFTGELFF. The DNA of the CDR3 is TGTGCCAGCAGCTTAGAATGGTTCACCGGGGAGCTGTTTTTT.

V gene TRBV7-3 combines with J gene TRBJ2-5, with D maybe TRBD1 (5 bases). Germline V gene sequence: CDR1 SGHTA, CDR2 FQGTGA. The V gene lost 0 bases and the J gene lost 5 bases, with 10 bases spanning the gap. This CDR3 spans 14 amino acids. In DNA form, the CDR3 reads TGTGCCAGCAGCTTAACTCCAGGGTGGGAGACCCAGTACTTC. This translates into CASSLTPGWETQYF.

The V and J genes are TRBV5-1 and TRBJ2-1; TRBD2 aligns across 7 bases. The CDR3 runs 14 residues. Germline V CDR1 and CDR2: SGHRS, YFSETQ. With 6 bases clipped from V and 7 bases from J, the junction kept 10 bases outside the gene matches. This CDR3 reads CASTAGTIGNEQFF. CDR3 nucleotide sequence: TGCGCCAGCACTGCCGGGACTATTGGTAATGAGCAGTTCTTC.

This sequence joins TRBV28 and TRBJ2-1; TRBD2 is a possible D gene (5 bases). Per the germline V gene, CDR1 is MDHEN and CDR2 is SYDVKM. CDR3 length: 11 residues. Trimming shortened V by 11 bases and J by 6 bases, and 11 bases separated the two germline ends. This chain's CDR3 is CAATRGNEQFF. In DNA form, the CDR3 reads TGTGCCGCGACTCGGGGCAATGAGCAGTTCTTC.

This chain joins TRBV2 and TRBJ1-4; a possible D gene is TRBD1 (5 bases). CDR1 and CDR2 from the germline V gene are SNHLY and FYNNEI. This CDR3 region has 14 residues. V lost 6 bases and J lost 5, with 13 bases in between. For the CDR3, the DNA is TGTGCCAGCAGGGCCGGGACGGTAAATGAAAAACTGTTTTTT. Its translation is CASRAGTVNEKLFF.

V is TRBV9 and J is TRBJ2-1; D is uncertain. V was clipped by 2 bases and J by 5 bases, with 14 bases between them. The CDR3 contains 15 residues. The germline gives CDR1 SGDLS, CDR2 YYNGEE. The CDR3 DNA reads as TGTGCCAGCAGCGTTCTATCCCTGGGCCACAATGAGCAGTTCTTC. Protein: CASSVLSLGHNEQFF.

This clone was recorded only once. CDR3 sequence reads: CASSTQGTGEAFF. The CDR3 DNA is TGTGCCAGTAGCACACAGGGAACGGGTGAAGCTTTCTTT. The chain uses TRBV19 and TRBJ1-1; perhaps TRBD1 as D (6 bases). The CDR3 sequence is 13 residues long. V lost 6 bases and J lost 7, with 15 bases in between. The germline V gene encodes CDR1 LNHDA and CDR2 SQIVND (reference sequence).

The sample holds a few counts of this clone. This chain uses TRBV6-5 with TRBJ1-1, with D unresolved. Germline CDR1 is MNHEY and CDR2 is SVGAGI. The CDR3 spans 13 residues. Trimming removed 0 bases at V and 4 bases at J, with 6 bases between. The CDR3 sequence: CASSYSSITEAFF. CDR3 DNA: TGTGCCAGCAGTTACTCTAGCATCACTGAAGCTTTCTTT.

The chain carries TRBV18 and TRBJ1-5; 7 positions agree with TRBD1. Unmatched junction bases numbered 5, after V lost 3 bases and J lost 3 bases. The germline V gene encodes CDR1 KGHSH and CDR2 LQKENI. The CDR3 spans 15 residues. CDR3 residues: CASSPTQGNNQPQHF. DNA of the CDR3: TGTGCCAGCTCACCGACACAGGGGAACAATCAGCCCCAGCATTTT.

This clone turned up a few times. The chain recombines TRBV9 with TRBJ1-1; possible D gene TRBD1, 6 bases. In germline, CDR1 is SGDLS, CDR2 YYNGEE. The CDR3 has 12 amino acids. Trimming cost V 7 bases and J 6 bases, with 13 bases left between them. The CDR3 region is CASGGLRAEAFF. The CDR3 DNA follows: TGTGCCAGCGGGGGCTTAAGGGCTGAAGCTTTCTTT.

CDR3: CASRVGTSGRKSSYNEQFF. CDR3 nucleotides: TGTGCCAGCAGGGTGGGTACTAGCGGGAGGAAAAGCTCCTACAATGAGCAGTTCTTC. V gene TRBV2 combines with J gene TRBJ2-1; 12 nucleotides agree with TRBD2. The CDR3 has 19 amino acids. V lost 6 bases and J lost 0; bases outside the gene matches: 12. From germline, CDR1 is SNHLY and CDR2 FYNNEI.

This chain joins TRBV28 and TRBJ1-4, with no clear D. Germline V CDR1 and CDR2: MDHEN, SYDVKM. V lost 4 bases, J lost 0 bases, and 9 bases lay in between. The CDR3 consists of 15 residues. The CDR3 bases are TGTGCCAGCAGTTCAGTCGGGGCAACTAATGAAAAACTGTTTTTT. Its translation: CASSSVGATNEKLFF.

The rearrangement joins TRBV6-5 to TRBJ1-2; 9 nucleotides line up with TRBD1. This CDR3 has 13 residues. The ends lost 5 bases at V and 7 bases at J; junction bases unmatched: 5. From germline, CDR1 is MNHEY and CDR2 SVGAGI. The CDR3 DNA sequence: TGTGCCAGCAGTCCGGGACAGGGATCTGGCTACACCTTC. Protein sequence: CASSPGQGSGYTF.

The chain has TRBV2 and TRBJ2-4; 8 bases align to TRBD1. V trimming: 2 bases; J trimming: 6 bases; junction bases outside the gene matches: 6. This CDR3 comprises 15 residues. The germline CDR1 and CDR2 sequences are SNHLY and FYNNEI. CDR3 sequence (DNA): TGTGCCAGCAGTGAACAGGGGGCTCACCTAAACATTCAGTACTTC. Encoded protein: CASSEQGAHLNIQYF.

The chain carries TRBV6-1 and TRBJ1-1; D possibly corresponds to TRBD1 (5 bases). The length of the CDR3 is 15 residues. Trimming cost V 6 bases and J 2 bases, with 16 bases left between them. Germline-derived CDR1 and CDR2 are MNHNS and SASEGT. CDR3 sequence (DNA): TGTGCCAGCAGCGACGGAGGGGTCCCCAACACTGAAGCTTTCTTT. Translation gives CASSDGGVPNTEAFF.

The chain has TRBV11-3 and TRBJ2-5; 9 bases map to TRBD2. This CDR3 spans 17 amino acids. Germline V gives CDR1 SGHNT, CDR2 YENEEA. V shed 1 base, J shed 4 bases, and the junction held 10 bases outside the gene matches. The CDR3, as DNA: TGTGCCAGCAGCTTAGGGTTCGTAGCGGGAGTCGGAGAGACCCAGTACTTC. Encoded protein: CASSLGFVAGVGETQYF.